This T cell receptor (beta chain) was observed in a study of response to subunit inactivated influenza vaccine. Findings and caveats of the study: Authors suggested that a seasonal influenza vaccination recruits few new T cells each time.

As for this clonotype: Antigen unknown.

TCRdb ran MiXCR on the RT-PCR reads and lists one entry per CDR3 protein. The table has roughly 670,000 distinct CDR3 sequences, 14% seen once. V dropped 3 bases and J dropped 4; count of bases not matched to a gene: 11. The CDR3 extends over 17 amino acids. CDR1 and CDR2 (germline): MDHEN, SYDVKM. V gene TRBV28 combines with J gene TRBJ2-3; 9 bases match TRBD2. This TCR was sampled from a man in his fifties who received an inactivated influenza vaccine. The material sequenced was PBMCs from blood, taken approximately 15 days before vaccination. The CDR3 region is CASSFPGLARESDTQYF. The CDR3 DNA reads as TGTGCCAGCAGTTTTCCTGGACTAGCGCGAGAGTCAGATACGCAGTATTTT.